The sequence of this T cell receptor (beta chain) was determined in a study of memory CD4+ T cells and cytomegalovirus serostatus. V lost 4 bases and J 0 bases, leaving 14 bases between the germline ends. This CDR3 comprises 15 residues. Germline loops: CDR1 SQVTM, CDR2 ANQGSEA. Study-wide findings and caveats: About 40% of the roughly 160 known CMV-associated TCRbeta sequences appeared in CD4+ memory.

Single viable CD3+CD4+CD8-CD45RO+ cells were sorted as the memory CD4+ T cells. CD4+ T cells were isolated by positive magnetic selection. As processed by the authors: Out-of-frame sequences were removed, leaving about 2.2 million distinct TCRbeta sequences. Some clones are missing from TCRdb's copy, which holds only in-frame ones; the method was immunoSEQ multiplex PCR. The DNA was the basis for D and trimming; V, J and clone size are from that table. The sample shows around 50,000 clones, roughly 77% of them seen only once. On this clone itself: Its antigen is unknown.

The V gene is TRBV29-1, the J gene TRBJ2-3, with TRBD1 as a possible D gene (6 bases). Source material: memory CD4+ T cells from blood. This clonotype was obtained from an adult in good health and CMV-seronegative. The CDR3 loop is CSVVKGVHSTDTQYF. Written as DNA, the CDR3 is TGCAGCGTTGTAAAGGGGGTGCATAGCACAGATACGCAGTATTTT.